Listed below are T cell receptor beta chains from one sample, sequenced in a study of cytomegalovirus exposure and HLA in healthy donors. Generated by immunoSEQ multiplex PCR, the TCRdb table keeps only in-frame clones and is missing some. The table lists under 200,000 clones, less than 85% of them singletons. The sequenced sample was PBMCs. The source is a middle-aged man in good health and CMV-seronegative. CDR3s include the opening cysteine and the closing phenylalanine or tryptophan. The order of the fields is clone size, J gene, V gene, D gene, CDR3 DNA, CDR3 protein. D genes are given only for firm matches. The listing skips clone size in some rows; elsewhere it reads once, few, many or a size class.

. | TRBJ1-1 | TRBV7-9 | . | TGTGCCAGCAGCTTACTAGTAGGGAACACTGAAGCTTTCTTT | CASSLLVGNTEAFF
. | TRBJ2-6 | TRBV4-3 | . | TGCGCCAGCAGCCAATATAGAGGGCCTGGGGCCAACGTCCTGACTTTC | CASSQYRGPGANVLTF
. | TRBJ2-2 | TRBV7-2 | . | TGTGCCAGCAGCCTAGCAGGGGAACTCACCGGGGAGCTGTTTTTT | CASSLAGELTGELFF
. | TRBJ2-7 | TRBV29-1 | . | TGCAGCGTTGGTCCAGGGGTATTGAACGAGCAGTACTTC | CSVGPGVLNEQYF
. | TRBJ1-4 | TRBV18 | . | TGTGCCAGCTCCGCGGACAGAACTAATGAAAAACTGTTTTTT | CASSADRTNEKLFF
. | TRBJ2-5 | TRBV11-3 | TRBD2 | TGTGCCAGCAGCTCGGGGACTAGCGGGGTAGGAGGGCAAGAGACCCAGTACTTC | CASSSGTSGVGGQETQYF
. | TRBJ2-1 | TRBV4-3 | TRBD2 | TGCGCCAGCAGCCAAGAAACTAGCGTGGGCAATGAGCAGTTCTTC | CASSQETSVGNEQFF
. | TRBJ2-7 | TRBV15 | . | TGTGCCACCAGCAGCCAGGGGGGTTCATACGAGCAGTACTTC | CATSSQGGSYEQYF
. | TRBJ2-7 | TRBV6-5 | TRBD1 | TGTGCCAGCAGTTACGGGGGACAGGTGGGGTTCAGCGAGCAGTACTTC | CASSYGGQVGFSEQYF
. | TRBJ1-6 | TRBV7-2 | . | TGTGCCAGCAGCTCCTACAGGGAATCTTATTCACCCCTCCACTTT | CASSSYRESYSPLHF
. | TRBJ1-3 | TRBV19 | . | TGTGCCAGTAGCGACAGTACTGGAAACACCATATATTTT | CASSDSTGNTIYF
. | TRBJ1-1 | TRBV11-2 | . | TGTGCCAGCAGCTTAGATTTGCGCAGGACTGAAGCTTTCTTT | CASSLDLRRTEAFF
. | TRBJ2-5 | TRBV4-3 | . | TGCGCCAGCAGCCAAGAGACAGGAGAGCAAGAGACTCAGTACTTC | CASSQETGEQETQYF
. | TRBJ1-5 | TRBV9 | TRBD1 | TGTGCCAGCAGCGTAGGGGGGACAGGGGCTCAGCCCCAGCATTTT | CASSVGGTGAQPQHF
once | TRBJ1-4 | TRBV6-4 | . | TGTGCCAGCAGTGACCGGCCAGGCCCTGAAGAAAAACTGTTTTTT | CASSDRPGPEEKLFF
. | TRBJ1-1 | TRBV29-1 | TRBD1 | TGCAGCGTTGTCATTAGACAGGGCACTTTATACACTGAAGCTTTCTTT | CSVVIRQGTLYTEAFF
. | TRBJ2-7 | TRBV5-4 | . | TGTGCCAGCAGCTTGGGGCAGAACTACGAGCAGTACTTC | CASSLGQNYEQYF
. | TRBJ2-1 | TRBV7-8 | . | TGTGCCAGCAGCTCCACCGATTGGCGGCCCCAGTTCTTC | CASSSTDWRPQFF
. | TRBJ2-1 | TRBV5-5 | . | TGTGCCAGCAGCCCCAGGGTGGTGACGCACAATGAGCAGTTCTTC | CASSPRVVTHNEQFF
. | TRBJ2-1 | TRBV7-9 | . | TGTGCCAGCAGCGGCATAGGCCCGGTTGCGGATGAGCAGTTCTTC | CASSGIGPVADEQFF
. | TRBJ1-2 | TRBV4-3 | TRBD1 | TGCGCCAGCAGCCCTACCGGGACAGGGAGAGGAGGCTACACCTTC | CASSPTGTGRGGYTF
few | TRBJ2-3 | TRBV20-1 | . | TGCAGTGCTGAGGAGGGCGGGGTTACGTATTTT | CSAEEGGVTYF
. | TRBJ1-5 | TRBV7-9 | . | TGTTCCAGCAGCGCCGGGGGTCAGCCCCAGCATTTT | CSSSAGGQPQHF
. | TRBJ2-6 | TRBV28 | TRBD1 | TGTGCCAGCAACCGAGGTCATCAGGGGGCTGGGGCCAACGTCCTGACTTTC | CASNRGHQGAGANVLTF
. | TRBJ1-1 | TRBV19 | . | TGTGCCAGTAGTCCCCGGAGAGGCACTGAAGCTTTCTTT | CASSPRRGTEAFF
. | TRBJ2-3 | TRBV7-6 | TRBD2 | TGTGCCAGCAGCTTAGGGGCGGGAGGGCCAGATACGCAGTATTTT | CASSLGAGGPDTQYF
. | TRBJ1-5 | TRBV5-1 | . | TGCGCCAGCAGACCGGACAGAAATAGCAATCAGCCCCAGCATTTT | CASRPDRNSNQPQHF
. | TRBJ1-1 | TRBV11-3 | TRBD1 | TGTGCCAGCAGCCAGGGGGGCATGAACACTGAAGCTTTCTTT | CASSQGGMNTEAFF
. | TRBJ1-3 | TRBV7-6 | . | TGTGCCAGCAGCTTGACCGGACAGATCTCTGGAAACACCATATATTTT | CASSLTGQISGNTIYF
. | TRBJ2-1 | TRBV4-3 | TRBD2 | TGCGCCAGCAGCCAAGATCGGCGGGGGGGCAGCAATGAGCAGTTCTTC | CASSQDRRGGSNEQFF
. | TRBJ1-2 | TRBV7-2 | . | TGTGCCAGCAGTTCGAGTAGGTGGGACATGCATGGCTACACCTTC | CASSSSRWDMHGYTF
. | TRBJ1-5 | TRBV5-5 | . | TGTGCCAGCAGCTTGGAGGGGGGGGACCGAGACAATCAGCCCCAGCATTTT | CASSLEGGDRDNQPQHF
. | TRBJ1-2 | TRBV29-1 | . | TGCAGCGTTGAAGACAGGGGATATGGCTACACCTTC | CSVEDRGYGYTF
. | TRBJ2-7 | TRBV4-3 | TRBD1 | TGCGCCAGCAGCCAAGATCTGGGACAGGGAGGATACGAGCAGTACTTC | CASSQDLGQGGYEQYF
. | TRBJ2-7 | TRBV7-2 | TRBD2 | TGTGCCAGCAGCATGATAGCGGGGCCCTACGAGCAGTACTTC | CASSMIAGPYEQYF
. | TRBJ2-3 | TRBV29-1 | . | TGCAGCGCGGACATAAGCACAGATACGCAGTATTTT | CSADISTDTQYF
. | TRBJ1-1 | TRBV25-1 | TRBD1 | TGTGCCAGCAGTCCCCTCGAGGACAGGATGAACACTGAAGCTTTCTTT | CASSPLEDRMNTEAFF
. | TRBJ2-1 | TRBV10-3 | . | TGTGCCATCAGTGACCCTGACTTTGGCGGGGCCTCTAATGAGCAGTTCTTC | CAISDPDFGGASNEQFF
. | TRBJ2-2 | TRBV7-3 | TRBD1 | TGTGCCAGCAGCCCGACAGGGGCCGGGGAGCTGTTTTTT | CASSPTGAGELFF
once | TRBJ1-2 | TRBV6-5 | . | TGTGCCAGCAGGTGGGGCGGGACCTATGGCTACACCTTC | CASRWGGTYGYTF
. | TRBJ2-3 | TRBV30 | . | TGTGCCTGGATGGGCCTTGATACGCAGTATTTT | CAWMGLDTQYF
. | TRBJ2-5 | TRBV19 | . | TGTGCCAGTAGTGTTACAGGGTCAGAGACCCAGTACTTC | CASSVTGSETQYF
. | TRBJ2-7 | TRBV15 | TRBD1 | TGTGCCACCAGCAGAGATAGACAGGGGTCCTCCTTC | CATSRDRQGSSF
. | TRBJ1-5 | TRBV28 | . | TGTGCCAGCAGGTCCGCGAACCTTCGGCCCCAGCATTTT | CASRSANLRPQHF
. | TRBJ1-6 | TRBV5-1 | TRBD1 | TGCGCCAGCAGCCCTAGGGACAGCTCCTCCTATAATTCACCCCTCCACTTT | CASSPRDSSSYNSPLHF
. | TRBJ1-2 | TRBV4-3 | . | TGCGCCAGCAGCCAAGATATGAGGGCATATGGCTACACCTTC | CASSQDMRAYGYTF
. | TRBJ1-3 | TRBV11-2 | . | TGTGCCAGCAGCTTAGCCGGCTCTGGAAACACCATATATTTT | CASSLAGSGNTIYF
. | TRBJ2-1 | TRBV29-1 | . | TGCAGCGTTGAGCCGGACTACTCCTACAATGAGCAGTTCTTC | CSVEPDYSYNEQFF
. | TRBJ2-3 | TRBV29-1 | . | TGCAGCGTTGAAAAGAGCTCCTCAGATACGCAGTATTTT | CSVEKSSSDTQYF
. | TRBJ1-1 | TRBV7-2 | TRBD1 | TGTGCCAGCAGCTCGGACAGGGGGACTGAAGCTTTCTTT | CASSSDRGTEAFF
. | TRBJ1-1 | TRBV29-1 | TRBD1 | TGCAGCGTGTTGGACAGGGTGTCTTTCTTT | CSVLDRVSFF